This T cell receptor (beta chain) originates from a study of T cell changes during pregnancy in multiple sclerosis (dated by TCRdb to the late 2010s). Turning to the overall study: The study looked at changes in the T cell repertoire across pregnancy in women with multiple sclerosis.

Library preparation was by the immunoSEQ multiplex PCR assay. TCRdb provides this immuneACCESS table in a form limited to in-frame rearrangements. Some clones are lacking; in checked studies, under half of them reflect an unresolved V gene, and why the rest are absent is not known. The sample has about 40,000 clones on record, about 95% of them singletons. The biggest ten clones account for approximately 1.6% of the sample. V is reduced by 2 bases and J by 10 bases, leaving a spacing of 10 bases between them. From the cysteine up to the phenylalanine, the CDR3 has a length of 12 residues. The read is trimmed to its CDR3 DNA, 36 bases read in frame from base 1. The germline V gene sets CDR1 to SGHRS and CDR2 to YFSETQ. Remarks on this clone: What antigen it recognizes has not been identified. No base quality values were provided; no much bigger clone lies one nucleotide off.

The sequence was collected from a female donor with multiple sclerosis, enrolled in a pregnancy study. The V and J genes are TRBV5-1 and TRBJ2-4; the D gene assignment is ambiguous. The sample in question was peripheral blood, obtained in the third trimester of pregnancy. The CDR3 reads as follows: CASSFNRGIQYF. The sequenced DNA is TGCGCCAGCAGCTTTAATCGCGGAATTCAGTACTTC.